This TCR beta chain was identified in a study of identical twins. TCRdb reprocessed the 5' RACE reads via MiXCR and lists one record per CDR3 protein. The sample contains 1.5 million to 2 million distinct CDR3 sequences, 25% to 35% of which appear only once. J was trimmed by 0 bases and V by 9 bases; bases with no gene match: 7. The germline CDR1 and CDR2 sequences are WNHNN and SYGVQD (reference sequence). CDR3 length equals 15 residues. The sequence was obtained from a newborn girl in good health. Specimen: cord blood. The J gene is TRBJ2-3, the V gene TRBV10-1; TRBD2 matches at 9 bases. The CDR3 region is CARTSGPYSTDTQYF. The CDR3 bases are TGCGCCAGGACTAGCGGACCATATAGCACAGATACGCAGTATTTT.